This section outlines one TCR beta chain sequence together with its context. The source of the sample is a study of blood T cell repertoires in COVID-19. Study background: In each case, the material was cDNA or gDNA derived from T cells, B-cell-depleted T cells, or PBMCs.

Methods used by the authors: Amplified reference gene primers provided the basis for estimating nucleated cell counts. Assay: immunoSEQ multiplex PCR; the TCRdb copy retains only in-frame clones and omits some. V, J and clone size reflect that table, while D and trimming were determined from the DNA. The sample consists of more than 200,000 clones, roughly 83% of them appearing once. The sample comprised peripheral blood. This receptor was identified in a woman in her seventies with active or convalescent COVID-19.

CDR3 DNA: TGTGCCAGCAGTTTTGGGACAGGGCTGGGCTACACCTTC. Protein: CASSFGTGLGYTF. The chain has TRBV12-3 or TRBV12-4 and TRBJ1-2, with TRBD1 matching over 9 bases. The V gene end was trimmed by 3 bases and the J gene end by 8 bases; junction bases not matched to a gene: 4. This CDR3 region has 13 residues.